One and the same sample provided the 7 T cell receptor beta chains below, sequenced in a study of OX40 agonist ivuxolimab in advanced cancers. Some clones are missing from TCRdb's copy, which holds only in-frame ones; the method was immunoSEQ multiplex PCR. The data show 55,000 to 70,000 clones, less than 90% seen once. Sequenced here: CD4+ or CD8+ T cells sorted from blood, sampled in a trial of the OX40 agonist ivuxolimab. These receptors were taken from an adult with an advanced solid tumor such as melanoma, head and neck, liver or kidney cancer.

This rearrangement joins TRBV11-2 to TRBJ1-4; D not certain. There are 16 residues in the CDR3. The germline gives CDR1 SGHAT, CDR2 FQNNGV. Trimming took 4 bases from V and 6 from J, leaving 18 bases between them. For the CDR3, the DNA is TGTGCCAGCAGCTCGCATACGGGTCTTAGGGATGAAAAACTGTTTTTT. Amino acid sequence: CASSSHTGLRDEKLFF.

V is TRBV19 and J is TRBJ1-5; D perhaps matches TRBD1 (6 bases). Germline assignment: CDR1 LNHDA and CDR2 SQIVND (reference sequence). CDR3 length: 15 residues. V lost 4 bases and J 4 bases, leaving 14 bases between the germline ends. The CDR3 spells CASSRRGAGNQPQHF. As DNA, the CDR3 is TGTGCCAGTAGTAGGAGGGGGGCTGGGAATCAGCCCCAGCATTTT.

The chain links TRBV5-1 to TRBJ2-7; 8 nucleotides line up with TRBD2. Germline V gene data show CDR1 as SGHRS and CDR2 as YFSETQ. The CDR3 spans 13 residues. V was pared by 4 bases and J by 5 bases, with 5 bases of the junction left unmatched. The CDR3 DNA sequence: TGCGCCAGCAGCCCCGGGGGGGGGAACGAGCAGTACTTC. As protein: CASSPGGGNEQYF.

This clone has just one count. The chain combines TRBV18 with TRBJ2-5; 10 bases agree with TRBD2. The CDR3 is 16 amino acids. Germline V gene data show CDR1 as KGHSH and CDR2 as LQKENI. V lost 3 bases and J lost 0; bases outside the gene matches: 4. CDR3 sequence (DNA): TGTGCCAGCTCACCGACGACTAGCGGGCACCAAGAGACCCAGTACTTC. This sequence encodes CASSPTTSGHQETQYF.

The rearrangement links TRBV18 to TRBJ2-1; D not resolved. Germline loops: CDR1 KGHSH, CDR2 LQKENI. Trimming stripped 2 bases from V and 5 bases from J, with 19 bases between. There are 17 residues in the CDR3. Here the CDR3 DNA reads TGTGCCAGCTCACCATCGATGGTCCGAAACGAGGACAATGAGCAGTTCTTC. Translating gives CASSPSMVRNEDNEQFF.

This rearrangement joins TRBV5-1 to TRBJ2-3; 8 bases are a match to TRBD2. Germline V gene data show CDR1 as SGHRS and CDR2 as YFSETQ. V lost 0 bases, J lost 4 bases, and 1 base stayed unmatched. The CDR3 sequence is 14 residues long. Written as DNA, the CDR3 is TGCGCCAGCAGCTTGGTCGGGAGGGCAGATACGCAGTATTTT. This translates into CASSLVGRADTQYF.

The chain couples TRBV19 to TRBJ2-2; D is tentatively TRBD1 or TRBD2 (5 bases each). Trimming took off 5 bases at V and 4 bases at J, with 8 bases between the two ends. Germline-derived CDR1 and CDR2 are LNHDA and SQIVND (reference sequence). The CDR3 runs 13 residues. CDR3 in amino acids: CASSWGFTGELFF. The CDR3 DNA reads TGTGCCAGTAGTTGGGGGTTCACCGGGGAGCTGTTTTTT.